What follows are 32 T cell receptor beta chains derived from one specimen sequenced in a study of cytotoxic CD8 clonotypes in ibrutinib-treated CLL. Assay: immunoSEQ multiplex PCR; the TCRdb copy retains only in-frame clones and omits some. The sample contains about 68,000 clones, approximately 70% of which appear only once. Sequencing used PBMCs, obtained after 12 months of ibrutinib treatment. The receptors here all came from a human donor with chronic lymphocytic leukemia.

This rearrangement joins TRBV9 to TRBJ2-7; possible D gene TRBD1, 5 bases. Trimming shortened V by 0 bases and J by 6 bases, and 13 bases separated the two germline ends. The CDR3 is 14 residues long. Germline V gene data show CDR1 as SGDLS and CDR2 as YYNGEE. DNA of the CDR3: TGTGCCAGCAGCGTAGAGGACACGTTCGGCGAGCAGTACTTC. It specifies CASSVEDTFGEQYF. Full variable domain (missing parts from reference TRBV9 and TRBJ2-7): DSGVTQTPKHLITATGQRVTLRCSPRSGDLSVYWYQQSLDQGLQFLIQYYNGEERAKGNILERFSAQQFPDLHSELNLSSLELGDSALYFCASSVEDTFGEQYFGPGTRLTVT.

The DNA of the CDR3 is TGTGCCAGCAGCTTAGGCAGGCTAGTCGGGATCACAGATACGCAGTATTTT. This codes for CASSLGRLVGITDTQYF. This chain links TRBV7-2 with TRBJ2-3, with D possibly TRBD2 on 5 matching bases. The germline CDR1 and CDR2 sequences are SGHTA and FQGNSA. The V end lost 1 base, the J end lost 2 bases, and 16 bases lay between the germline ends. This CDR3 comprises 17 residues.

The chain combines TRBV9 with TRBJ1-3; D is perhaps TRBD1 (5 bases). The V and J ends lost 0 bases and 7 bases respectively, with 8 bases between them. The CDR3 totals 13 residues. Germline V lookup: CDR1 SGDLS, CDR2 YYNGEE. The CDR3, as DNA: TGTGCCAGCAGCGTAGACAGGAGCAACACCATATATTTT. The encoded protein is CASSVDRSNTIYF.

The chain combines TRBV5-4 with TRBJ2-1; D is perhaps TRBD2 (7 bases). This CDR3 has 15 amino acids. In germline, CDR1 is SGHNT, CDR2 YYREEE (reference sequence). Between the trimmed V and J ends, which lost 0 bases and 10 bases, there was a span of 17 bases. The CDR3, as DNA: TGTGCCAGCAGCTTGGGGGAGGGGGTTTTTTACGAGCAGTTCTTC. As protein: CASSLGEGVFYEQFF.

The chain recombines TRBV21-1 with TRBJ2-5; the D segment call TRBD1 is taken from the table without a DNA check. TRBV21-1 is noted as a pseudogene. This CDR3 contains 14 residues. The DNA for the CDR3 is TGTGCCAGCAGTTCTGGACAGGGACGAGAGACCCAGTACTTC. Translated: CASSSGQGRETQYF.

The V gene is TRBV5-4, the J gene TRBJ2-1, with 7 nucleotides matching TRBD1. Trimming took 4 bases from V and 6 from J; bases not matched to a gene: 4. CDR1 and CDR2 from the germline V gene are SGHNT and YYREEE (reference sequence). The CDR3 sequence is 13 residues long. CDR3 sequence (DNA): TGTGCCAGCAGCCACCGACAGGGCAATGAGCAGTTCTTC. The encoded protein is CASSHRQGNEQFF.

This sequence joins TRBV5-1 and TRBJ2-2; 8 bases align to TRBD2. Germline CDR1 reads SGHRS; CDR2 reads YFSETQ. V was clipped by 6 bases and J by 7 bases; unmatched bases: 5. The length of the CDR3 is 13 residues. The CDR3 protein is CASIPAGGGELFF. As DNA, the CDR3 is TGCGCCAGCATCCCGGCGGGGGGCGGGGAGCTGTTTTTT.

The table lists this clone with a few counts. The genes are TRBV6-5 and TRBJ1-2, with D hard to call. The CDR3 spans 13 residues. V lost 5 bases and J lost 3, with 10 bases in between. CDR1 and CDR2 (germline): MNHEY, SVGAGI. The CDR3 nucleotides read TGTGCCAGCAGTGCCACGGGATACTATGGCTACACCTTC. Its protein product is CASSATGYYGYTF.

V usage is TRBV5-1 and J usage is TRBJ1-4, with D unclear. Germline assignment: CDR1 SGHRS and CDR2 YFSETQ. The CDR3 length is 14 residues. The V end was cut by 4 bases, the J end by 8 bases, with 15 bases between. The CDR3 DNA follows: TGCGCCAGCAGCACCTCGGCTACGTTAGAAAAACTGTTTTTT. Its translation: CASSTSATLEKLFF.

This rearrangement joins TRBV5-1 to TRBJ1-1; D not resolved. The germline gives CDR1 SGHRS, CDR2 YFSETQ. V shed 2 bases and J shed 1 base, with 6 bases lying between them. This CDR3 contains 13 residues. The CDR3 is CASSLTPNTEAFF. CDR3 in DNA: TGCGCCAGCAGCTTAACACCGAACACTGAAGCTTTCTTT.

This chain connects TRBV19 to TRBJ2-1, with D possibly matching TRBD2 (5 bases). Trimming removed 3 bases at V and 9 bases at J, with 12 bases between. The CDR3 sequence is 13 residues long. CDR1 is LNHDA and CDR2 is SQIVND in the germline V gene (reference sequence). The CDR3, as DNA: TGTGCCAGTAGTATTAGTGGGAGAGTTGAGCAGTTCTTC. Amino acid sequence: CASSISGRVEQFF.

The chain joins TRBV2 to TRBJ2-2; either TRBD1 or TRBD2 may fit D (5 bases each). The germline V gene has CDR1 SNHLY and CDR2 FYNNEI. This CDR3 has 14 residues. The V gene lost 7 bases and the J gene lost 0 bases, with 9 bases spanning the gap. The CDR3 reads CASKGTSNTGELFF. The CDR3 DNA reads as TGTGCCAGCAAGGGGACCTCGAACACCGGGGAGCTGTTTTTT.

This clone has just a few counts. This chain uses TRBV7-2 with TRBJ2-7; 10 bases are shared with TRBD1. CDR3 length equals 17 residues. Per the germline V gene, CDR1 is SGHTA and CDR2 is FQGNSA. J gave up 3 bases and V 5 bases, and 13 bases lay outside the gene matches. CDR3: CASSPAWGQGTYYEQYF. CDR3 in DNA: TGTGCCAGCAGCCCAGCGTGGGGACAGGGGACTTACTACGAGCAGTACTTC. Variable domain in full (rest from reference TRBV7-2 and TRBJ2-7): GAGVSQSPSNKVTEKGKDVELRCDPISGHTALYWYRQSLGQGLEFLIYFQGNSAPDKSGLPSDRFSAERTGGSVSTLTIQRTQQEDSAVYLCASSPAWGQGTYYEQYFGPGTRLTVT.

This clone was seen once. V gene TRBV28 combines with J gene TRBJ1-6, with 8 bases matching TRBD1. The CDR3 runs to 15 residues. J was trimmed by 8 bases and V by 10 bases; bases with no gene match: 13. CDR1 MDHEN and CDR2 SYDVKM come from the germline V gene. In DNA, the CDR3 is TGTGCCACCCTCCGACGGCCAGGGGGCTATTCACCCCTCCACTTT. It codes for CATLRRPGGYSPLHF.

This clone was seen only once. This chain connects TRBV5-6 to TRBJ1-2; 10 nucleotides match TRBD1. The trim removed 4 bases at V and 11 bases at J, leaving 17 bases unmatched. The CDR3 covers 16 residues. The germline CDR1 and CDR2 sequences are SGHDT and YYEEEE. The CDR3 nucleotides read TGTGCCAGCAGCCCATTACAAACCGGGACAGGGGCTAGGTACACCTTC. Amino acid sequence: CASSPLQTGTGARYTF.

The rearrangement links TRBV7-2 to TRBJ1-5; D gene unclear. Germline V gene data show CDR1 as SGHTA and CDR2 as FQGNSA. The V and J ends lost 1 base and 0 bases respectively, with 4 bases between them. The CDR3 loop spans 14 amino acids. The CDR3 region has the DNA TGTGCCAGCAGCTTAGAGGCTAGCAATCAGCCCCAGCATTTT. Encoded protein: CASSLEASNQPQHF.

The CDR3 here is CASSGPGQGEYGYTF. The CDR3, as DNA: TGTGCCAGCTCCGGCCCGGGACAGGGAGAGTATGGCTACACCTTC. The chain couples TRBV18 to TRBJ1-2, with 9 bases aligning to TRBD1. The junction had 10 bases not matched to a gene; V was cut back by 6 bases and J by 5 bases. CDR1 and CDR2 from the germline V gene are KGHSH and LQKENI. The CDR3 is made up of 15 amino acids.

The gene calls are TRBV10-1 and TRBJ2-3; 8 bases are a match to TRBD1. CDR3 length: 14 amino acids. J lost 4 bases, V lost 2 bases, and 2 bases had no gene match. Looked up from germline, CDR1 is WNHNN and CDR2 is SYGVQD (reference sequence). CDR3 protein: CASSERTGSDTQYF. The CDR3 DNA reads TGCGCCAGCAGTGAGAGGACAGGGTCAGATACGCAGTATTTT.

The chain carries TRBV10-3 and TRBJ2-1; no clear D. This CDR3 comprises 15 residues. V was shortened by 10 bases and J by 0 bases, with 16 bases between the two germline ends. Germline V gene sequence: CDR1 ENHRY, CDR2 SYGVKD. CDR3 sequence (DNA): TGTGCCACTGGCAAGTGGGCTATCTCCTACAATGAGCAGTTCTTC. It encodes CATGKWAISYNEQFF.

A few counts support this clone. V and J are TRBV5-4 and TRBJ1-1; the D is unclear. Per germline, CDR1 SGHNT and CDR2 YYREEE (reference sequence). Trimming cost V 4 bases and J 5 bases, with 15 bases left between them. CDR3 length equals 14 residues. The CDR3 coding sequence is TGTGCCAGCAGCAAGGACCCCAGGTGGACTGAAGCTTTCTTT. Translation gives CASSKDPRWTEAFF.

The chain has TRBV6-5 and TRBJ1-2; a possible D gene is TRBD1 (6 bases). Per germline, CDR1 MNHEY and CDR2 SVGAGI. Deletions cut 6 bases from V and 7 bases from J, with 18 bases between. The CDR3 covers 14 residues. This CDR3 is CASSQEGGGSGYTF. CDR3 nucleotide sequence: TGTGCCAGCAGCCAAGAGGGGGGGGGCAGTGGCTACACCTTC.

This chain joins TRBV2 and TRBJ1-1, with a possible D match to TRBD1 (5 bases). Trimming took off 0 bases at V and 10 bases at J, with 9 bases between the two ends. Germline assignment: CDR1 SNHLY and CDR2 FYNNEI. The CDR3 totals 12 residues. CDR3 residues: CASSEAGRGAFF. DNA of the CDR3: TGTGCCAGCAGTGAAGCGGGGCGGGGAGCTTTCTTT.

This chain uses TRBV7-9 with TRBJ2-7, with a tentative D call TRBD2 (6 bases). There are 15 residues in the CDR3. Germline CDR1 reads SEHNR; CDR2 reads FQNEAQ (reference sequence). V gave up 4 bases and J gave up 0 bases, with 13 bases separating them. The CDR3 is CASSSRELSSYEQYF. In nucleotides, the CDR3 is TGTGCCAGCAGCTCCCGGGAGCTAAGCTCCTACGAGCAGTACTTC.

V gene TRBV11-2 combines with J gene TRBJ2-1; D tentatively reads TRBD1 or TRBD2 (5 bases each). V lost 0 bases, J lost 5 bases, and 11 bases lay in between. The CDR3 is made up of 15 amino acids. The germline V gene has CDR1 SGHAT and CDR2 FQNNGV. CDR3 DNA: TGTGCCAGCAGCTTAGACTGGGACGATAACAATGAGCAGTTCTTC. Its translation: CASSLDWDDNNEQFF.

This clone was observed a few times. The genes are TRBV27 and TRBJ2-7; maybe TRBD1 (8 bases). This CDR3 contains 13 residues. V lost 8 bases, J lost 3 bases, and 14 bases lay in between. Germline-derived CDR1 and CDR2 are MNHEY and SMNVEV (reference sequence). DNA of the CDR3: TGTGCCAGCTCACAGGGGGGGTTCTACGAGCAGTACTTC. Encoded protein: CASSQGGFYEQYF.

This sequence joins TRBV7-2 and TRBJ1-6, with D unclear. The CDR3 has 15 residues. Per the germline V gene, CDR1 is SGHTA and CDR2 is FQGNSA. V lost 5 bases and J 11 bases, leaving 19 bases between the germline ends. This chain's CDR3 is CASSPAGPPTAPLHF. DNA for the CDR3: TGTGCCAGCAGCCCAGCCGGGCCCCCGACGGCACCCCTCCACTTT.

This clone came up a few times. V and J are TRBV4-1 and TRBJ1-1, with D unresolved. V lost 0 bases and J 1 base, leaving 18 bases between the germline ends. The CDR3 has 18 amino acids. The germline V gene has CDR1 MGHRA and CDR2 YSYEKL. CDR3 protein: CASSQDHSRANTNTEAFF. The CDR3 nucleotides are TGCGCCAGCAGCCAAGATCATAGTCGCGCGAATACGAACACTGAAGCTTTCTTT.

This clone was recorded only once. The chain recombines TRBV10-1 with TRBJ1-5, with D maybe TRBD1 (6 bases). Trimming removed 10 bases from V and 2 bases from J, with 15 bases in between. CDR1 WNHNN and CDR2 SYGVQD come from the germline V gene (reference sequence). The CDR3 sequence is 14 residues long. The CDR3 sequence is CATWGGLGNQPQHF. In nucleotides, the CDR3 is TGCGCCACCTGGGGGGGGCTGGGCAATCAGCCCCAGCATTTT.

V and J are TRBV6-6 and TRBJ1-1, with D perhaps matching TRBD1 (6 bases). The V gene lost 5 bases and the J gene lost 0 bases, with 13 bases spanning the gap. CDR3 length: 15 residues. Germline lookup yields CDR1 MNHNY and CDR2 SVGAGI (reference sequence). CDR3: CASSNGTPMNTEAFF. CDR3 sequence (DNA): TGTGCCAGCAGTAACGGGACACCTATGAACACTGAAGCTTTCTTT.

This clone was counted only a few times. This sequence joins TRBV7-3 and TRBJ2-2; D not resolved. V was clipped by 2 bases and J by 5 bases, with 9 bases between them. The CDR3 totals 14 residues. Germline CDR1 SGHTA, CDR2 FQGTGA. CDR3 DNA: TGTGCCAGCAGCTTAGGCGGCAGGACCGGGGAGCTGTTTTTT. Translated: CASSLGGRTGELFF.

The chain is built from TRBV30 and TRBJ2-6, with D possibly matching TRBD2 (6 bases). The CDR3 runs 17 residues. CDR1 and CDR2 (germline): GTSNPN, SVGIG (reference sequence). Between the trimmed V and J ends, which lost 3 bases and 1 base, there was a span of 16 bases. CDR3 sequence: CAWRRGRVRSGANVLTF. The CDR3 DNA reads TGTGCCTGGAGGCGGGGCAGGGTTCGTTCTGGGGCCAACGTCCTGACTTTC.

The chain links TRBV2 to TRBJ2-6; D assignment may be TRBD1 or TRBD2 (6 bases each). In germline, CDR1 is SNHLY, CDR2 FYNNEI. V lost 8 bases to trimming and J lost 0 bases, with 17 bases between them. The CDR3 is 17 residues long. CDR3 nucleotide sequence: TGTGCCAGCCTCGCGGGACACCCTTCCTCTGGGGCCAACGTCCTGACTTTC. Its protein product is CASLAGHPSSGANVLTF.